This TCR beta chain was identified in a study of response to subunit inactivated influenza vaccine. Study findings and constraints: T cells newly recruited by each seasonal influenza vaccination are few, the authors suggested.

Germline CDR1 SGHTA, CDR2 FQGNSA. V lost 3 bases, J lost 7 bases, and 10 bases lay in between. This CDR3 contains 14 residues. Remarks on this clonotype: Antigen unknown.

TCRdb reprocessed the RT-PCR reads with MiXCR, giving one entry per CDR3 protein. The data contain a few hundred thousand distinct CDR3 sequences, about 15% of them singletons. This TCR was sampled from a man in his fifties or sixties who received an inactivated influenza vaccine. The sequencing here drew on PBMCs from blood, taken roughly 13 days after vaccination. V usage is TRBV7-2 and J usage is TRBJ1-6; D remains unclear. As DNA, the CDR3 is TGTGCCAGCAGCTTGCCCACCCCAAATTCACCCCTCCACTTT. It is translated as CASSLPTPNSPLHF.